The present T cell receptor (beta chain) was sequenced within a study of CD8+CD57+ T cells in acquired aplastic anemia. V was shortened by 6 bases and J by 0 bases, with 15 bases between the two germline ends. There are 14 residues in the CDR3. CDR1 and CDR2 from the germline V gene are DFQATT and SNEGSKA (reference sequence). This clonotype was recorded at least ten times. Genomic DNA provided the template from which TCR beta VDJ and CDR3 profiles were obtained. MiXCR was run by TCRdb on the reads, yielding one entry per CDR3 protein. The sample lists about 220,000 distinct CDR3 sequences, 30% to 35% seen once, with around 1.1% in the top ten.

The sample comprised sorted CD4+, CD8+, or CD8+CD57+ T cells (not recorded which) from PBMCs. The sequence derives from a human donor in good health, serving as a control. The chain combines TRBV20-1 with TRBJ2-7; tentatively, D is TRBD2 (6 bases). The CDR3 region is CSAAIPTSSYEQYF. In nucleotides, the CDR3 is TGCAGTGCCGCGATACCGACTAGCTCCTACGAGCAGTACTTC.